This TCR beta chain was profiled in a study of shared clonotypes between healthy human individuals. Whole-study results and caveats: Clonotype sharing across a few donors was observed for around 4.5% of naive CD4 clonotypes. Relative to memory subsets, naive subsets generally showed larger estimated richness.

Libraries were prepared by immunoSEQ multiplex PCR; TCRdb keeps only in-frame clonotypes and omits some of them. The repertoire holds about 2,100,000 clones, around 93% seen once, with roughly 1.8% in the top ten. Cells designated naive CD8 were CD45RO-negative and were positively selected for CCR7, with terminally differentiated effector memory CD45RA+ cells excluded. The ends lost 4 bases at V and 2 bases at J; junction bases unmatched: 20. Germline assignment: CDR1 SQVTM and CDR2 ANQGSEA. This CDR3 comprises 19 residues. Comment on this clone: What it recognizes is unknown.

This chain joins TRBV29-1 and TRBJ2-3; 8 bases agree with TRBD1. The TCR sequence derives from a man aged 18 to 35 in good health. Some clones in this sample may be carry-over from other donors' samples. The sample was naive CD8+ T cells from PBMCs. CDR3 amino acids: CSVVGGQERIGEVTDTQYF. The CDR3 DNA reads as TGCAGCGTTGTCGGGGGACAGGAGAGAATAGGGGAGGTCACAGATACGCAGTATTTT.